These 18 T cell receptor beta chains came from one sample sequenced in a study of T cells in Graves' hyperthyroidism and ophthalmopathy. What was amplified from RNA transcripts were TCR beta CDR3 regions. The TCR CDR3 was amplified in a first-round RT-PCR using the HTBI primer set. TCRdb independently ran MiXCR on the multiplex PCR reads; one entry per CDR3 protein. Of roughly 570,000 distinct CDR3 sequences listed, about 43% are singletons. The material sequenced was peripheral blood or thyroid tissue (not recorded which). All receptors come from an adult woman with Graves' disease, either hyperthyroidism or ophthalmopathy (not recorded which).

Remarks on this clonotype: A much more abundant neighbour one base away suggests this may be a read error. V gene TRBV12-3 or TRBV12-4 combines with J gene TRBJ1-4; D is possibly TRBD1 (6 bases). The CDR3 runs 16 residues. The V end lost 6 bases, the J end lost 8 bases, and 22 bases lay between the germline ends. CDR3 amino acids: CASRRKTGTPREKLFF. CDR3 DNA sequence: TGTGCCAGCAGACGAAAAACCGGGACACCGAGGGAAAAACTGTTTTTT.

This clonotype came up many times. This chain joins TRBV11-2 and TRBJ2-2; TRBD2 might be the D (5 bases). The V gene lost 6 bases and the J gene lost 0 bases, with 17 bases spanning the gap. The CDR3 loop spans 17 amino acids. Germline CDR1 SGHAT, CDR2 FQNNGV. The CDR3 spells CASSSLLGITNTGELFF. In DNA form, the CDR3 reads TGTGCCAGCAGTTCCCTCCTCGGGATTACGAACACCGGGGAGCTGTTTTTT.

This clonotype was picked up many times. V is TRBV4-1 and J is TRBJ1-4; tentatively, D is TRBD1 (6 bases). The V end was cut by 1 base, the J end by 5 bases, with 8 bases between. The germline CDR1 and CDR2 sequences are MGHRA and YSYEKL. This CDR3 is built from 14 residues. Here the CDR3 DNA reads TGCGCCAGCAGCCAAGGGACAGTAAATGAAAAACTGTTTTTT. It codes for CASSQGTVNEKLFF.

This clonotype was observed a single time. The chain couples TRBV15 to TRBJ1-4, with 7 bases aligning to TRBD1. Germline V gene data show CDR1 as LNHNV and CDR2 as YYDKDF (reference sequence). The CDR3 has 14 residues. The trim removed 6 bases at V and 8 bases at J, leaving 9 bases unmatched. CDR3 DNA sequence: TGTGCCACCAGGGGAACCGGACAGGAGGAAAAACTGTTTTTT. As protein: CATRGTGQEEKLFF.

The chain carries TRBV6-1 and TRBJ1-2, with a possible D match to TRBD1 (5 bases). Germline V gene data show CDR1 as MNHNS and CDR2 as SASEGT. Trimming cost V 3 bases and J 7 bases, with 15 bases left between them. The CDR3 loop spans 14 amino acids. The CDR3 DNA reads as TGTGCCAGCAGTGATAAGTGGAGCGACAGTGGCTACACCTTC. Its translation: CASSDKWSDSGYTF.

About this clonotype: The junction departs from germline at one end; a sequencing error may be responsible. The chain links TRBV10-2 to TRBJ2-7; tentatively, D is TRBD2 (6 bases). Per germline, CDR1 WSHSY and CDR2 SAAADI. The CDR3 runs to 14 residues. Written as DNA, the CDR3 is TGTGCCAGTAGCGGCAGGAGCAGTACCTACGAGCAGTACTTC. It codes for CASSGRSSTYEQYF.

The chain links TRBV15 to TRBJ2-2; no clear D gene. The CDR3 extends over 15 amino acids. The germline gives CDR1 LNHNV, CDR2 YYDKDF (reference sequence). V was clipped by 4 bases and J by 0 bases, with 9 bases between them. CDR3 in DNA: TGTGCCACCAGCACCAGACCTACGAACACCGGGGAGCTGTTTTTT. This encodes CATSTRPTNTGELFF. Full variable domain (rest looked up from reference TRBV15 and TRBJ2-2): DAMVIQNPRYQVTQFGKPVTLSCSQTLNHNVMYWYQQKSSQAPKLLFHYYDKDFNNEADTPDNFQSRRPNTSFCFLDIRSPGLGDTAMYLCATSTRPTNTGELFFGEGSRLTVL.

This clonotype was recorded many times. The CDR3 coding sequence is TGTGCCAGCAGCTTAAGACGGGAGAAAGAGACCCAGTACTTC. Protein sequence: CASSLRREKETQYF. The rearrangement uses TRBV11-2 and TRBJ2-5; weak D call: TRBD2 (6 bases). Trimming removed 2 bases at V and 3 bases at J, with 10 bases between. The CDR3 spans 14 residues. Germline assignment: CDR1 SGHAT and CDR2 FQNNGV.

This chain links TRBV7-6 with TRBJ2-5; maybe TRBD2 (5 bases). The ends were cut back, 4 bases at V and 9 bases at J, with 12 bases in the middle. The CDR3 is 12 amino acids. Germline CDR1 reads SGHVS; CDR2 reads FNYEAQ. CDR3 coding DNA: TGTGCCAGCAGCTCACTTAAAGCGGCCCAGTACTTC. It is translated as CASSSLKAAQYF.

V usage is TRBV29-1 and J usage is TRBJ2-5; D is unresolved. V lost 0 bases to trimming and J lost 5 bases, with 16 bases between them. The germline gives CDR1 SQVTM, CDR2 ANQGSEA. The CDR3 length is 15 residues. The CDR3 sequence is CSVEEASYVGETQYF. The CDR3 bases are TGCAGCGTTGAAGAAGCATCCTACGTTGGCGAGACCCAGTACTTC.

This clonotype was counted between two and nine times. Mismatch with germline at one junction end may stem from a read error. This sequence joins TRBV7-9 and TRBJ1-2; no definite D call. Per germline, CDR1 SEHNR and CDR2 FQNEAQ (reference sequence). The CDR3 loop spans 13 amino acids. CDR3 region: CASGLVPVGSYTF. CDR3 bases: TGTGCCAGCGGCTTAGTACCCGTCGGTAGCTACACCTTC.

V and J are TRBV27 and TRBJ1-1; the D gene is possibly TRBD1 (5 bases). V lost 3 bases and J lost 5, with 13 bases in between. The CDR3 spans 14 residues. Germline values: CDR1 MNHEY, CDR2 SMNVEV (reference sequence). Written as DNA, the CDR3 is TGTGCCAGCAGTTTTGGGGGGATGACGACTGAAGCTTTCTTT. It specifies CASSFGGMTTEAFF.

This clonotype was detected ten times or more. The chain carries TRBV5-5 and TRBJ1-1, with D unclear. The V end lost 0 bases, the J end lost 1 base, and 7 bases lay between the germline ends. Germline values: CDR1 SGHKS, CDR2 YYEKEE (reference sequence). CDR3 length: 14 residues. CDR3 sequence (DNA): TGTGCCAGCAGCTTGGTTCGCGGGAACACTGAAGCTTTCTTT. Translation gives CASSLVRGNTEAFF.

This clonotype has a count of ten or more. The chain combines TRBV3-1 with TRBJ2-5, with 8 bases aligning to TRBD2. The CDR3 length is 13 residues. Germline lookup yields CDR1 LGHDT and CDR2 YNNKEL (reference sequence). Trimming cost V 4 bases and J 5 bases; bases outside gene matches: 3. CDR3 in amino acids: CASSPSGSETQYF. CDR3 nucleotide sequence: TGTGCCAGCAGCCCCAGCGGGAGTGAGACCCAGTACTTC.

V gene TRBV7-9 combines with J gene TRBJ2-7; 9 bases map to TRBD1. The V segment lost 6 bases and the J segment 4 bases; nucleotides outside the gene matches: 13. Per germline, CDR1 SEHNR and CDR2 FQNEAQ (reference sequence). The CDR3 extends over 16 amino acids. As DNA, the CDR3 is TGTGCCAGCAGTTTTGGGATCGGGACAGGGTATTACGAGCAGTACTTC. This translates into CASSFGIGTGYYEQYF.

This clonotype was seen at least ten times. This chain links TRBV5-1 with TRBJ1-1, with D possibly matching TRBD1 (6 bases). The CDR3 contains 14 residues. V was clipped by 4 bases and J by 0 bases, with 10 bases between them. CDR1 is SGHRS, CDR2 YFSETQ, per germline. CDR3 region: CASSQDSMNTEAFF. CDR3 DNA sequence: TGCGCCAGCAGCCAGGACAGCATGAACACTGAAGCTTTCTTT. Supplemented by reference TRBV5-1 and TRBJ1-1, the full variable domain reads KAGVTQTPRYLIKTRGQQVTLSCSPISGHRSVSWYQQTPGQGLQFLFEYFSETQRNKGNFPGRFSGRQFSNSRSEMNVSTLELGDSALYLCASSQDSMNTEAFFGQGTRLTVV.

A few counts support this clonotype. The rearrangement links TRBV7-2 to TRBJ1-6; D is undetermined. From germline, CDR1 is SGHTA and CDR2 FQGNSA. V was clipped by 2 bases and J by 14 bases, with 13 bases between them. The CDR3 consists of 13 residues. The CDR3 DNA sequence: TGTGCCAGCAGCTTATTGCTGCGGGAGGCCCTCCACTTT. Its translation is CASSLLLREALHF.

V gene TRBV5-1 combines with J gene TRBJ1-2; perhaps TRBD1 as D (5 bases). The CDR3 extends over 15 amino acids. Germline V CDR1 and CDR2: SGHRS, YFSETQ. V was clipped by 4 bases and J by 0 bases, with 13 bases between them. The CDR3 DNA reads as TGCGCCAGCAGCACGGAAACAGGCGCTAACTATGGCTACACCTTC. Translated: CASSTETGANYGYTF.